This entry concerns a single TCR beta chain. The sample belongs to a study of blood T cell repertoires in COVID-19. On the study more broadly: Samples of COVID-19 (acute and convalescent) were obtained from the United States, Italy and Spain.

This table comes from immunoSEQ multiplex PCR, and its TCRdb copy is limited to in-frame clones, with some not included. Of 200,000 or so clones listed, more than 85% are singletons. The V end lost 1 base, the J end lost 1 base, and 12 bases lay between the germline ends. The germline V gene has CDR1 SGHRS and CDR2 YFSETQ. There are 16 residues in the CDR3. The clonotype was recovered from a man between 65 and 85 years old with active or convalescent COVID-19. The chain is built from TRBV5-1 and TRBJ2-1, with D perhaps matching TRBD2 (6 bases). Sequencing was performed on peripheral blood. CDR3 nucleotides: TGCGCCAGCAGCTTGTTAGGGACTCCTTCCTACAATGAGCAGTTCTTC. This gives the protein CASSLLGTPSYNEQFF.